This T cell receptor beta chain was obtained from a study of cytotoxic CD8 clonotypes in ibrutinib-treated CLL. This clone has just a few counts. TCRdb keeps only in-frame clones here, not all; method: immunoSEQ multiplex PCR. The sample records 95,000 to 100,000 clones, approximately 78% being singletons. This CDR3 spans 11 amino acids. The germline V gene encodes CDR1 MNHNS and CDR2 SASEGT. This clonotype was sampled from a human donor with chronic lymphocytic leukemia. The sequences come from PBMCs, collected after 12 months of ibrutinib treatment. V usage is TRBV6-1 and J usage is TRBJ2-7; D remains ambiguous. Written as DNA, the CDR3 is TGTGGGTTCCGTCCTGCCTACGAGCAGTACTTC. It yields the protein CGFRPAYEQYF.